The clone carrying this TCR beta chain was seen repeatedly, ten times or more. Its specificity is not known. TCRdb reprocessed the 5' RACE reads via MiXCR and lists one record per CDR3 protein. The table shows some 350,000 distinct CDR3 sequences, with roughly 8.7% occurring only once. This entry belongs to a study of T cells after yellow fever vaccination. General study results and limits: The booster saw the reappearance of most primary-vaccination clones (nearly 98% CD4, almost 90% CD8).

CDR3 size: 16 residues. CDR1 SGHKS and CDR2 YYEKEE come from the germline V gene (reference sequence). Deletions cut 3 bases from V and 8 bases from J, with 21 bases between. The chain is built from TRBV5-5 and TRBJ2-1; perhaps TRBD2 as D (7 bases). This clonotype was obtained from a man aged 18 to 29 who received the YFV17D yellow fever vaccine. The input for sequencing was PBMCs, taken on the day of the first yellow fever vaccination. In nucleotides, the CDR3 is TGTGCCAGCAGCTCCGGTCTGGGGGGGCATATCGATGAGCAGTTCTTC. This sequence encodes CASSSGLGGHIDEQFF.